The 26 T cell receptor beta chains in this list originate from one sample, sequenced in a study of human T cells and chemical hapten exposure. TCRdb ran MiXCR on the RACE reads and lists one entry per CDR3 protein. This sample has approximately 38,000 distinct CDR3 sequences, with approximately 10% found just once. Time point meaning: pre-sensitization, week 0. As for treatment: therapeutic diphenylcyclopropenone sensitization with weekly scalp DPC. The sample here was whole blood, taken in connection with sensitization to the hapten diphenylcyclopropenone (DPC). The receptor set was obtained from a man aged 25 to 40 with alopecia areata. Some clones in this sample may be carry-over from other donors' samples.

This clonotype was seen a few times. This chain links TRBV27 with TRBJ2-7, with TRBD2 identical over 9 bases. Germline loops: CDR1 MNHEY, CDR2 SMNVEV (reference sequence). V was pared by 4 bases and J by 3 bases, with 16 bases of the junction left unmatched. The CDR3 spans 18 residues. CDR3 region: CASSYWRGGRSSIYEQYF. The CDR3 nucleotides read TGTGCCAGCAGTTATTGGCGGGGGGGCCGCAGTTCCATCTACGAGCAGTACTTC.

This clonotype was detected only a few times. The chain employs TRBV7-3 and TRBJ2-2; D uncertain. CDR1 and CDR2 (germline): SGHTA, FQGTGA. There are 19 residues in the CDR3. Trimming took off 3 bases at V and 2 bases at J, with 22 bases between the two ends. CDR3 residues: CASSLKVGPRRPNTGELFF. CDR3 nucleotides: TGTGCCAGCAGCTTGAAAGTGGGCCCGAGAAGGCCAAACACCGGGGAGCTGTTTTTT.

This clonotype came up many times. The chain employs TRBV12-3 or TRBV12-4 and TRBJ1-1; no clear D gene. The CDR3 runs 14 residues. Trimming stripped 2 bases from V and 4 bases from J, with 11 bases between. CDR3 in amino acids: CASSLSWGPTEAFF. The CDR3 bases are TGTGCCAGCAGTTTAAGTTGGGGTCCCACTGAAGCTTTCTTT.

This clonotype was observed many times. This chain links TRBV29-1 with TRBJ2-1; D gene unclear. V dropped 4 bases and J dropped 6 bases, with 4 bases sitting between them. In germline, CDR1 is SQVTM, CDR2 ANQGSEA. This CDR3 is 10 amino acids long. CDR3: CSVVGNEQFF. The CDR3 DNA follows: TGCAGCGTTGTAGGCAATGAGCAGTTCTTC.

This clonotype was counted at least ten times. This chain joins TRBV12-3 or TRBV12-4 and TRBJ1-5; D gene ambiguous. The CDR3 runs 19 residues. Trimming cost V 3 bases and J 0 bases, with 21 bases left between them. CDR3 loop: CASSFEKATLRYSNQPQHF. In DNA form, the CDR3 reads TGTGCCAGCAGTTTTGAAAAGGCGACGCTTAGATATAGCAATCAGCCCCAGCATTTT.

This clonotype has ten or more counts. J is TRBJ2-3 and V is TRBV15; D might be TRBD1 (6 bases). V was trimmed by 5 bases and J by 4 bases, leaving 10 bases between them. CDR1 and CDR2 (germline): LNHNV, YYDKDF (reference sequence). The CDR3 consists of 13 residues. CDR3 amino acids: CATSVGTSDTQYF. In nucleotides, the CDR3 is TGTGCCACCAGCGTCGGGACATCAGATACGCAGTATTTT.

This clonotype was recorded a few times. The V call is TRBV6-4, the J call TRBJ1-5, with no clear D. Trimming removed 2 bases from V and 3 bases from J, with 11 bases in between. The CDR3 extends over 15 amino acids. From germline, CDR1 is MRHNA and CDR2 SNTAGT. This CDR3 is CASSDKPRSNQPQHF. The CDR3 DNA follows: TGTGCCAGCAGTGACAAACCTCGGTCCAATCAGCCCCAGCATTTT.

This clonotype has at least ten counts. The rearrangement uses TRBV28 and TRBJ2-3; 10 nucleotides agree with TRBD2. The CDR3 is 15 amino acids. From germline, CDR1 is MDHEN and CDR2 SYDVKM. V was clipped by 5 bases and J by 3 bases; unmatched bases: 5. Here the CDR3 DNA reads TGTGCCAGCAGTCAGCTAGCGGGAGTAACAGATACGCAGTATTTT. As protein: CASSQLAGVTDTQYF.

The chain recombines TRBV29-1 with TRBJ1-2, with D possibly being TRBD1 (6 bases). The V and J ends lost 4 bases and 2 bases respectively, with 14 bases between them. Germline CDR1 and CDR2: SQVTM and ANQGSEA. This CDR3 has 14 amino acids. CDR3 loop: CSVVEGHRNYGYTF. CDR3 nucleotides: TGCAGCGTTGTGGAGGGACACAGAAACTATGGCTACACCTTC.

This clonotype was seen ten or more times. The CDR3 DNA sequence: TGTGCCAGCAGCTTAAGGGGGCTAACCGGGACTAGCACAGATACGCAGTATTTT. Its protein is CASSLRGLTGTSTDTQYF. The chain recombines TRBV7-3 with TRBJ2-3, with D possibly being TRBD1 or TRBD2 (6 bases each). The V end was cut by 1 base, the J end by 0 bases, with 17 bases between. Germline V gene data show CDR1 as SGHTA and CDR2 as FQGTGA. The CDR3 runs to 18 residues.

This clonotype has only a few counts. The V gene is TRBV6-2 or TRBV6-3, the J gene TRBJ2-1, with D hard to call. V lost 2 bases, J lost 6 bases, and 11 bases lay in between. CDR3 length: 14 residues. Germline values: CDR1 MNHEY, CDR2 SVGEGT. The CDR3 region is CASSYPTVGNEQFF. Here the CDR3 DNA reads TGTGCCAGCAGTTACCCGACGGTCGGCAATGAGCAGTTCTTC.

The gene calls are TRBV29-1 and TRBJ2-1, with TRBD1 identical over 8 bases. This CDR3 comprises 16 residues. Germline lookup yields CDR1 SQVTM and CDR2 ANQGSEA. Unmatched junction bases numbered 11, after V lost 3 bases and J lost 4 bases. CDR3 in amino acids: CSVEILGQGAYNEQFF. In DNA, the CDR3 is TGCAGCGTTGAGATATTGGGGCAGGGGGCTTACAATGAGCAGTTCTTC.

This clonotype was seen a few times. This chain joins TRBV7-2 and TRBJ2-3; tentatively, D is TRBD1 or TRBD2 (5 bases each). The CDR3 is made up of 16 amino acids. The V end was cut by 2 bases, the J end by 0 bases, with 12 bases between. Germline CDR1 reads SGHTA; CDR2 reads FQGNSA. CDR3 sequence reads: CASSLSEGRSTDTQYF. As DNA, the CDR3 is TGTGCCAGCAGCTTAAGTGAGGGACGGAGCACAGATACGCAGTATTTT.

This clonotype was detected a few times. The rearrangement uses TRBV12-5 and TRBJ2-3; 9 bases map to TRBD1. The germline V gene has CDR1 LGHNT and CDR2 FRNRAP. There are 16 residues in the CDR3. V dropped 5 bases and J dropped 1; count of bases not matched to a gene: 7. Written as DNA, the CDR3 is TGTGCTAGTGGTCCTCTCCGGGACAGGGGCACAGATACGCAGTATTTT. As protein: CASGPLRDRGTDTQYF.

This clonotype was picked up many times. The chain is built from TRBV12-3 or TRBV12-4 and TRBJ1-1, with no clear D. CDR3 size: 13 residues. V lost 2 bases, J lost 1 base, and 5 bases lay in between. The CDR3 bases are TGTGCCAGCAGTTTAAGGAGGAACACTGAAGCTTTCTTT. Translation gives CASSLRRNTEAFF.

This clonotype was seen many times. V is TRBV27 and J is TRBJ1-5; maybe TRBD1 (6 bases). CDR1 and CDR2 (germline): MNHEY, SMNVEV (reference sequence). The CDR3 covers 16 residues. V was clipped by 5 bases and J by 9 bases, with 23 bases between them. CDR3 in DNA: TGTGCCAGCAGTGTAATAGGGGACAACCGAGGGCGGCCCCAGCATTTT. Amino acid sequence: CASSVIGDNRGRPQHF.

In its sample, this clonotype was seen many times. The CDR3 protein is CASSEVDSSGYTF. For the CDR3, the DNA is TGTGCCAGCAGTGAAGTCGACAGTAGTGGCTACACCTTC. The chain uses TRBV6-1 and TRBJ1-2; a weak D match, TRBD1 (5 bases). This CDR3 region has 13 residues. The V and J ends lost 1 base and 7 bases respectively, with 10 bases between them. Germline V gives CDR1 MNHNS, CDR2 SASEGT.

The sample holds many counts of this clonotype. The rearrangement joins TRBV5-1 to TRBJ2-3; no reliable D call. The CDR3 contains 12 residues. The V end lost 4 bases, the J end lost 5 bases, and 8 bases lay between the germline ends. Germline V CDR1 and CDR2: SGHRS, YFSETQ. In DNA form, the CDR3 reads TGCGCCAGCAGCACGACTGGAGATACGCAGTATTTT. Protein: CASSTTGDTQYF.

This clonotype occurred many times. The CDR3 DNA sequence: TGCAGCGTTCGACTAGCGGGGATCCAAGAGACCCAGTACTTC. Protein sequence: CSVRLAGIQETQYF. The chain links TRBV29-1 to TRBJ2-5; 11 bases align to TRBD2. The germline V gene has CDR1 SQVTM and CDR2 ANQGSEA. This CDR3 region has 14 residues. Losses at the gene ends were 5 bases for V and 1 base for J; bases not matched to a gene: 3.

CDR3 bases: TGTGCCAGCAGTTCCGCCGGGGCGGAGAGCACAGATACGCAGTATTTT. It yields the protein CASSSAGAESTDTQYF. The chain uses TRBV6-2 or TRBV6-3 and TRBJ2-3, with D perhaps matching TRBD1 or TRBD2 (5 bases each). Germline V gives CDR1 MNHEY, CDR2 SVGEGT. The CDR3 covers 16 residues. V was shortened by 4 bases and J by 0 bases, with 14 bases between the two germline ends.

The V gene is TRBV9, the J gene TRBJ2-2; 8 positions match TRBD2. Germline assignment: CDR1 SGDLS and CDR2 YYNGEE. The CDR3 spans 17 residues. The junction had 11 bases not matched to a gene; V was cut back by 0 bases and J by 7 bases. The CDR3 loop is CASSVVQTGLASGELFF. The CDR3 DNA is TGTGCCAGCAGCGTAGTCCAGACAGGACTAGCTAGCGGGGAGCTGTTTTTT.

In this sample, this clonotype turned up a few times. The rearrangement joins TRBV5-3 to TRBJ1-4; D is uncertain. TRBV5-3 is an ORF; its function is uncertain. Trimming pared 2 bases from V and 1 base from J, leaving 9 bases between. This CDR3 is built from 15 residues. CDR3 residues: CARSFLGLTNEKLFF. The DNA for the CDR3 is TGTGCCAGAAGCTTCTTAGGGCTAACTAATGAAAAACTGTTTTTT.

This clonotype was observed a handful of times. CDR3 amino acids: CASSALNEQFF. The DNA for the CDR3 is TGTGCCAGCAGCGCTTTAAATGAGCAGTTCTTC. This chain connects TRBV9 to TRBJ2-1, with no clear D. The CDR3 sequence is 11 residues long. Deletions cut 3 bases from V and 7 bases from J, with 5 bases between. Germline CDR1 and CDR2: SGDLS and YYNGEE.

This CDR3 is CASNGGVYNEQFF. CDR3 in DNA: TGTGCCAGCAACGGGGGGGTCTACAATGAGCAGTTCTTC. The chain recombines TRBV28 with TRBJ2-1; 8 bases fit TRBD2. The V segment lost 7 bases and the J segment 3 bases; nucleotides outside the gene matches: 2. The CDR3 has 13 residues. CDR1 MDHEN and CDR2 SYDVKM come from the germline V gene.

This clonotype has more than one count but fewer than ten. In DNA, the CDR3 is TGTGCCAGCAGCTTATTAAATTCACCCGACGTTGAGTCAATTCTGAACACTGAAGCTTTCTTT. Its protein product is CASSLLNSPDVESILNTEAFF. The V gene is TRBV7-6, the J gene TRBJ1-1; D remains unclear. The CDR3 is 21 amino acids. Germline V gene sequence: CDR1 SGHVS, CDR2 FNYEAQ. V lost 2 bases and J 0 bases, leaving 28 bases between the germline ends.

This clonotype was seen at least ten times. The J gene is TRBJ1-3, the V gene TRBV9; D call uncertain. Germline V CDR1 and CDR2: SGDLS, YYNGEE. CDR3 length equals 14 residues. V lost 4 bases, J lost 4 bases, and 12 bases lay in between. The CDR3 DNA is TGTGCCAGCAGCCTAGGACGGCACGGAAACACCATATATTTT. This sequence encodes CASSLGRHGNTIYF. Based on the CDR3 plus reference TRBV9 and TRBJ1-3, the full variable domain is DSGVTQTPKHLITATGQRVTLRCSPRSGDLSVYWYQQSLDQGLQFLIQYYNGEERAKGNILERFSAQQFPDLHSELNLSSLELGDSALYFCASSLGRHGNTIYFGEGSWLTVV.